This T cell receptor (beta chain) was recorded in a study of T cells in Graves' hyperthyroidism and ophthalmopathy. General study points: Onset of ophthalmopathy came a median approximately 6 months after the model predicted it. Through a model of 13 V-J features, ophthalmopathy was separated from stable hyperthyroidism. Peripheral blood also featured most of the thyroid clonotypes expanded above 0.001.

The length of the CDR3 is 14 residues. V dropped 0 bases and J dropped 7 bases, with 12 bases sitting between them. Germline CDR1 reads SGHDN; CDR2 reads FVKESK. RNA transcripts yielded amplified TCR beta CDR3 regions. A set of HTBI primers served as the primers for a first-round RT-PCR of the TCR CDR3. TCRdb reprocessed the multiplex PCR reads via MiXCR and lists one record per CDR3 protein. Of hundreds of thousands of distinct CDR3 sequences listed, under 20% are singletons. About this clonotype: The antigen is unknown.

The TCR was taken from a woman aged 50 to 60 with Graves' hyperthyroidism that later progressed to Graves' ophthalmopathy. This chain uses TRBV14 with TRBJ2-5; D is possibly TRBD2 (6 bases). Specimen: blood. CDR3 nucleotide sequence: TGTGCCAGCAGCCAAGATCGCGGGATGTTGACCCAGTACTTC. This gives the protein CASSQDRGMLTQYF.